Below, one TCR beta chain is given with its context. The antigen it recognizes is unknown. No much larger clonotype is one base removed from it; base qualities were not supplied. The germline V gene provides CDR1 SQVTM and CDR2 ANQGSEA. The junction shows trimming of 0 bases on V and 0 bases on J, plus 12 bases between the germline ends. Including cysteine and phenylalanine, the CDR3 has 16 amino acids. The entry retains the CDR3 DNA only, 48 bases that are in frame from base 1. The source of the sample is a study of T-cell reconstitution after alpha-beta-depleted transplantation in children (dated by TCRdb to between 2015 and 2016). As for the study more broadly: Using TCR repertoire profiling, the study quantitatively followed how T-cell immune reconstitution unfolded in children after TCRalphabeta/CD19-depleted allogeneic hematopoietic cell transplantation.

The method behind the library was PCR. Data came from an Illumina HiSeq 2500. To normalize quantification of the TCRbeta repertoire, the TCR libraries were built with molecular barcoding that relied on unique molecular identifiers. TCRdb's own reprocessing of the public reads used fastp at Q25 and MiXCR and kept productive beta chains. For every CDR3 protein sequence, its rows merge into one entry that carries the most common genes and DNA. Recorded for this sample are about 540,000 distinct CDR3 sequences; about 16% of them occurred a single time. 3% to 3.5% of the sample lies in the top ten. Sequences were derived from PBMCs from the stem cell graft donor, sampled from the stem cell graft. Recombination joined TRBV29-1 with TRBJ1-3, and the D gene may be TRBD1, 5 bases matching. The receptor was isolated from a human donor who donated a stem cell graft to a child with acute lymphoblastic leukemia. The DNA sequence follows: TGCAGCGTTGAAGATCGGGGGGTTTACTCTGGAAACACCATATATTTT. Its product reads: CSVEDRGVYSGNTIYF.